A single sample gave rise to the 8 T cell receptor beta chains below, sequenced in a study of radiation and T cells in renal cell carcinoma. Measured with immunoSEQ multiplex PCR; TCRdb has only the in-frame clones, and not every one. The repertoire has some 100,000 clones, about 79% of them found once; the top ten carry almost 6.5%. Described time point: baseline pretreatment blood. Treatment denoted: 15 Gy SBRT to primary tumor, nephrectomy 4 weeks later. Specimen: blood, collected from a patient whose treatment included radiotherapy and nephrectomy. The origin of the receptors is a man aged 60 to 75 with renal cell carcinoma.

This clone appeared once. DNA for the CDR3: TGCGCCAGCAGCCCGGGGTTAGGCCGACTGAACACTGAAGCTTTCTTT. Its protein is CASSPGLGRLNTEAFF. V usage is TRBV5-1 and J usage is TRBJ1-1; D is uncertain. The CDR3 length is 16 residues. The germline V gene encodes CDR1 SGHRS and CDR2 YFSETQ. V gave up 4 bases and J gave up 0 bases, with 16 bases separating them.

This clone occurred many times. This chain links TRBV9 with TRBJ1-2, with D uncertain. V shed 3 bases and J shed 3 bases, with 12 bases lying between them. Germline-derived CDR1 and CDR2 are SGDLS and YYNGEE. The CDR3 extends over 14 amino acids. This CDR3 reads CASSAGRRYYGYTF. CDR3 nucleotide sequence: TGTGCCAGCAGCGCTGGACGGAGATACTATGGCTACACCTTC. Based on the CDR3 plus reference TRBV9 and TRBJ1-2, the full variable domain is DSGVTQTPKHLITATGQRVTLRCSPRSGDLSVYWYQQSLDQGLQFLIQYYNGEERAKGNILERFSAQQFPDLHSELNLSSLELGDSALYFCASSAGRRYYGYTFGSGTRLTVV.

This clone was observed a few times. The DNA of the CDR3 is TGTGCCAGCAGTTATGGGCCGAGGAACACCATATATTTT. Protein product: CASSYGPRNTIYF. The rearrangement joins TRBV6-5 to TRBJ1-3; D not resolved. V gave up 3 bases and J gave up 7 bases, with 10 bases separating them. This CDR3 comprises 13 residues. Germline-derived CDR1 and CDR2 are MNHEY and SVGAGI.

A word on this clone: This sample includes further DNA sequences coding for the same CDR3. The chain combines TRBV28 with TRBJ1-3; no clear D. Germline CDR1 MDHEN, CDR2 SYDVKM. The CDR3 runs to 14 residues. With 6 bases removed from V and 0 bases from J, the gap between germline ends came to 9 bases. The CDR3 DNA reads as TGTGCCAGCAGACTTGGGAGCTCTGGAAACACCATATATTTT. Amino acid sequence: CASRLGSSGNTIYF.

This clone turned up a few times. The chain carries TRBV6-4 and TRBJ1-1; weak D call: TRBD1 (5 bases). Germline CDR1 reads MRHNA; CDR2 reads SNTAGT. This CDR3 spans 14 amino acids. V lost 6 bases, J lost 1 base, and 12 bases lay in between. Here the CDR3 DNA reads TGTGCCAGCAGCGCAGGGTATGGGAACACTGAAGCTTTCTTT. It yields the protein CASSAGYGNTEAFF.

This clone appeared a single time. The CDR3 spells CSVEGPWTSGREAYEQYF. The CDR3 DNA sequence: TGCAGCGTTGAAGGCCCCTGGACTAGCGGGAGGGAGGCCTACGAGCAGTACTTC. The chain has TRBV29-1 and TRBJ2-7; 15 positions agree with TRBD2. The CDR3 length is 18 residues. V trimming: 1 base; J trimming: 2 bases; junction bases outside the gene matches: 9. The germline V gene has CDR1 SQVTM and CDR2 ANQGSEA.

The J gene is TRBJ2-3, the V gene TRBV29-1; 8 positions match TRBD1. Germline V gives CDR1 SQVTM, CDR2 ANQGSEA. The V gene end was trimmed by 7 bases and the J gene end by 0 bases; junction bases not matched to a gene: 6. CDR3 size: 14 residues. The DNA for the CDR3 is TGCAGCGCCCCGCAGGGGGCCAGCACAGATACGCAGTATTTT. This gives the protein CSAPQGASTDTQYF.

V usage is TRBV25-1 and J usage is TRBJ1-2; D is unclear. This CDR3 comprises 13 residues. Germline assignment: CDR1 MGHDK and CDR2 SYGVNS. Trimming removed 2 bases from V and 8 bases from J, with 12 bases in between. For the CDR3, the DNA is TGTGCCAGCAGTGAAAGGTCGGGGTACGGCTACACCTTC. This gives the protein CASSERSGYGYTF.